Below, 4 T cell receptor beta chains from the same sample are listed, as sequenced in a study of T-cell reconstitution after alpha-beta-depleted transplantation in children. The library targeted TCRbeta and was prepared with unique molecular identifiers. TCRdb reanalysed the PCR reads using MiXCR and keeps one entry per CDR3 protein. The sample records 500,000 to 750,000 distinct CDR3 sequences, approximately 13% being singletons. Source: PBMCs, mostly from graft donor cells, taken 360 days after TCRalphabeta/CD19-depleted stem cell transplant. Receptors originate from a male patient between 5 and 17 years old who had a stem cell transplant for acute myeloid leukemia, so the T cells may come from the graft donor.

This clonotype came up once. The V call is TRBV6-1, the J call TRBJ1-1, with 8 nucleotides matching TRBD1. Germline V gene lookup returns CDR1 MNHNS and CDR2 SASEGT. The CDR3 loop spans 14 amino acids. With 7 bases clipped from V and 3 bases from J, the junction kept 7 bases outside the gene matches. The CDR3 nucleotides are TGTGCCAGCAAGAGGACAGGGAAGGACACTGAAGCTTTCTTT. Translated, it gives CASKRTGKDTEAFF.

Only a few counts were recorded for this clonotype. The V call is TRBV27, the J call TRBJ2-5; D remains unclear. The CDR3 totals 17 residues. Germline assignment: CDR1 MNHEY and CDR2 SMNVEV (reference sequence). V lost 5 bases to trimming and J lost 2 bases, with 21 bases between them. CDR3 DNA: TGTGCCAGCAGTCAAAAGTGGTGGGGTTCCGGACAAGAGACCCAGTACTTC. Its protein product is CASSQKWWGSGQETQYF.

The V gene is TRBV6-1, the J gene TRBJ2-3; tentative D call: TRBD2 (5 bases). The germline CDR1 and CDR2 sequences are MNHNS and SASEGT. The length of the CDR3 is 15 residues. V was trimmed by 3 bases and J by 0 bases, leaving 10 bases between them. CDR3 loop: CASSDSGASTDTQYF. In nucleotides, the CDR3 is TGTGCCAGCAGTGACAGCGGAGCTAGCACAGATACGCAGTATTTT.

This clonotype has only a few counts. The chain combines TRBV14 with TRBJ2-7; 8 bases line up with TRBD1. This CDR3 is built from 15 residues. The J segment lost 3 bases and the V segment lost 0 bases, leaving 4 bases of the junction unmatched. Germline V gene data show CDR1 as SGHDN and CDR2 as FVKESK. The CDR3 protein is CASSQDGRGLYEQYF. The CDR3 DNA reads TGTGCCAGCAGCCAAGACGGCAGGGGGCTCTACGAGCAGTACTTC.